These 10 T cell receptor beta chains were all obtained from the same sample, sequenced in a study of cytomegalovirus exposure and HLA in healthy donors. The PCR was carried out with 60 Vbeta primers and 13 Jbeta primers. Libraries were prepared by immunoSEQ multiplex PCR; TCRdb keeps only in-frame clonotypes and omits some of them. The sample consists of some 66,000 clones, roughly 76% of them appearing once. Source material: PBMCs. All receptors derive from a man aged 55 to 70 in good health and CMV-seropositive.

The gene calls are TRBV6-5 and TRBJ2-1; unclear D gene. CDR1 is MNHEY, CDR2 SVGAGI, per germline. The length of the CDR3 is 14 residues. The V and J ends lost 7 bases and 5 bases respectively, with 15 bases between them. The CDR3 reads CASIRSVGNNEQFF. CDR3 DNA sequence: TGTGCCAGCATCCGATCCGTTGGCAACAATGAGCAGTTCTTC.

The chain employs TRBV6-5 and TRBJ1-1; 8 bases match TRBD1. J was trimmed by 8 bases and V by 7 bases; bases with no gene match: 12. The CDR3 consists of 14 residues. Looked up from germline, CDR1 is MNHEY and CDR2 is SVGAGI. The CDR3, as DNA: TGTGCCAGCAATCCCGGGACAGGTAATTCCGAAGCTTTCTTT. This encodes CASNPGTGNSEAFF.

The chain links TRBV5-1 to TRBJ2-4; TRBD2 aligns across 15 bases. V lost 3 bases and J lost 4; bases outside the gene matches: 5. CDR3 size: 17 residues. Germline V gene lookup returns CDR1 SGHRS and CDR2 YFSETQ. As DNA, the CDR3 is TGCGCCAGCAGCTACGGACTAGCGGGAGGGGGGAAAAACATTCAGTACTTC. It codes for CASSYGLAGGGKNIQYF.

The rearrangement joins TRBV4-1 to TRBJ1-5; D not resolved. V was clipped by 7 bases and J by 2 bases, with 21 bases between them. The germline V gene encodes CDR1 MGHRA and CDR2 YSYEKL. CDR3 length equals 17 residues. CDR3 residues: CASTNKPVTLGNQPQHF. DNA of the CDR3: TGCGCCAGCACCAATAAGCCCGTTACCCTGGGCAATCAGCCCCAGCATTTT.

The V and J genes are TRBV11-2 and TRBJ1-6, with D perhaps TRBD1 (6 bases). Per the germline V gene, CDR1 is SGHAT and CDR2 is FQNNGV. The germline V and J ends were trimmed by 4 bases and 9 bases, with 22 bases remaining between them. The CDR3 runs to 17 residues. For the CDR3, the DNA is TGTGCCAGCAGCTCCGGGAGGGGGGTCACCTTACGTTCACCCCTCCACTTT. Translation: CASSSGRGVTLRSPLHF.

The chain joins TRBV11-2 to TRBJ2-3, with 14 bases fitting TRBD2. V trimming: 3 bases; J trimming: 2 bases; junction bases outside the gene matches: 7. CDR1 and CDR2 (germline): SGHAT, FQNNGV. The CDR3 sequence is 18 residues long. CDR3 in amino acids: CASSFRLAGGPNTDTQYF. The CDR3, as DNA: TGTGCCAGCAGCTTTCGACTAGCGGGGGGGCCTAACACAGATACGCAGTATTTT.

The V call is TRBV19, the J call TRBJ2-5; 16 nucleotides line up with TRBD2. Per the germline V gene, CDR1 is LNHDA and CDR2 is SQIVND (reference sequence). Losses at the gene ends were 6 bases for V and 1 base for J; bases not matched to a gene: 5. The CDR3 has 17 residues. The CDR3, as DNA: TGTGCCAGTAGCCGGGGACTAGCGGGGGGGCTCCAAGAGACCCAGTACTTC. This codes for CASSRGLAGGLQETQYF.

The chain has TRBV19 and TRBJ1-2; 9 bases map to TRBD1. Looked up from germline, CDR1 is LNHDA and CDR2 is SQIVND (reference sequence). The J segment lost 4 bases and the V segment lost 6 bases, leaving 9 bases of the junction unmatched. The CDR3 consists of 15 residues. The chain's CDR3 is CASRTRRGQGYGYTF. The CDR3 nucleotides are TGTGCCAGTAGAACAAGGCGGGGACAGGGCTATGGCTACACCTTC.

CDR3 residues: CASSFGGQGDYEQYF. The DNA of the CDR3 is TGTGCCAGCAGCTTTGGCGGACAGGGGGATTACGAGCAGTACTTC. The chain carries TRBV5-4 and TRBJ2-7; TRBD1 matches at 10 bases. This CDR3 has 15 amino acids. The germline V gene encodes CDR1 SGHNT and CDR2 YYREEE (reference sequence). With V trimmed by 2 bases and J by 4 bases, 6 bases remained unmatched. Full variable domain (missing parts from reference TRBV5-4 and TRBJ2-7): ETGVTQSPTHLIKTRGQQVTLRCSSQSGHNTVSWYQQALGQGPQFIFQYYREEENGRGNFPPRFSGLQFPNYSSELNVNALELDDSALYLCASSFGGQGDYEQYFGPGTRLTVT.

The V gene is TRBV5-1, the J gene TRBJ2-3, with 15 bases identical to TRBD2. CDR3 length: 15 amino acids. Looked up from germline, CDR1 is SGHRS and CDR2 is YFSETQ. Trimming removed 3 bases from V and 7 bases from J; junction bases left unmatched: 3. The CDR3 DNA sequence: TGCGCCAGCAGCTCCGGGACTAGCGGGAGGTATACGCAGTATTTT. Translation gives CASSSGTSGRYTQYF.